This entry is about one TCR beta chain. The sample belongs to a study of blood T cell repertoires in COVID-19. About the research overall: Samples taken during acute and convalescent COVID-19 were collected in the United States, Italy and Spain. Sources were T cells, B-cell-depleted T cells, or PBMCs; the material itself was cDNA or gDNA.

Original processing methods: Estimates of nucleated cell counts were drawn from the amplification of reference gene primers. The data were produced by immunoSEQ multiplex PCR, yet TCRdb's version contains in-frame clones alone and is incomplete. V and J calls and clone size come straight from that table; D and trimming were deduced from the DNA. Of more than 150,000 clones in the sample, about 89% were seen once. There are 15 residues in the CDR3. The J segment lost 4 bases and the V segment lost 3 bases, leaving 6 bases of the junction unmatched. Per the germline V gene, CDR1 is LNHDA and CDR2 is SQIVND (reference sequence).

The chain couples TRBV19 to TRBJ1-5; 7 nucleotides line up with TRBD1. This clonotype originated in a man in his forties or fifties with acute or convalescent COVID-19. Sequencing was done on a sample of peripheral blood. DNA of the CDR3: TGTGCCAGTAGTATGAGGACAGGATTTAATCAGCCCCAGCATTTT. This codes for CASSMRTGFNQPQHF.